This passage covers 14 T cell receptor beta chains from one sample sequenced in a study of neurological immune-mediated disorders (dated by TCRdb to between 2018 and 2020). Libraries were constructed by 5' RACE. Instrument on record: Illumina HiSeq 2500. TCRdb trimmed the raw reads at Q25, called clones with MiXCR and kept productive beta chains. Entries are consolidated by CDR3 protein sequence, retaining the most common genes and DNA. For this sample there are 70,000 or so distinct CDR3 sequences; roughly 5.5% appear just once. About 2.8% of the sample is taken by the ten largest. Sequenced sample: PBMCs. The receptors were sampled from a woman aged 25 to 39 with multiple sclerosis.

This clonotype was counted ten times or more. This chain connects TRBV5-1 to TRBJ2-1; 7 bases are shared with TRBD2. J was trimmed by 4 bases and V by 2 bases; bases with no gene match: 6. Germline CDR1 and CDR2: SGHRS and YFSETQ. This CDR3 spans 15 amino acids. The DNA of the CDR3 is TGCGCCAGCAGCTTAGAGTGGGGGGGTTACAATGAGCAGTTCTTC. The encoded protein is CASSLEWGGYNEQFF. The whole variable domain, remainder taken from reference TRBV5-1 and TRBJ2-1, is KAGVTQTPRYLIKTRGQQVTLSCSPISGHRSVSWYQQTPGQGLQFLFEYFSETQRNKGNFPGRFSGRQFSNSRSEMNVSTLELGDSALYLCASSLEWGGYNEQFFGPGTRLTVL.

This clonotype was seen repeatedly, ten times or more. The chain combines TRBV5-1 with TRBJ2-2, with 11 bases identical to TRBD1. This CDR3 has 14 residues. Unmatched junction bases numbered 2, after V lost 4 bases and J lost 6 bases. Germline-derived CDR1 and CDR2 are SGHRS and YFSETQ. The CDR3 region is CASSRGQGAGELFF. In DNA form, the CDR3 reads TGCGCCAGCAGCCGGGGACAGGGGGCCGGGGAGCTGTTTTTT.

This clonotype was picked up a small number of times. The V and J genes are TRBV5-1 and TRBJ2-3; 8 positions agree with TRBD2. This CDR3 is 15 amino acids long. Germline trimming cut 1 base from V and 2 bases from J; bases unmatched to any gene: 3. In germline, CDR1 is SGHRS, CDR2 YFSETQ. The CDR3 DNA follows: TGCGCCAGCAGCTTGCGGGGGGGCGCCACAGATACGCAGTATTTT. It is translated as CASSLRGGATDTQYF.

There are a few counts of this clonotype. J is TRBJ1-1 and V is TRBV12-3 or TRBV12-4; no firm D call. CDR3 length: 15 residues. Deletions cut 5 bases from V and 5 bases from J, with 18 bases between. As DNA, the CDR3 is TGTGCCAGCAGTCAGGATCCAACCTTGAGGACTGAAGCTTTCTTT. Translation gives CASSQDPTLRTEAFF.

This clonotype was detected many times. The V and J genes are TRBV5-1 and TRBJ2-7; 7 nucleotides match TRBD1. The CDR3 is 15 residues long. Germline V gives CDR1 SGHRS, CDR2 YFSETQ. Trimming at V came to 0 bases and at J to 3 bases, leaving 6 bases not matched to a gene. CDR3 DNA sequence: TGCGCCAGCAGCTTGGCCGGGACAGCCGTCTACGAGCAGTACTTC. The encoded protein is CASSLAGTAVYEQYF.

This clonotype has ten or more counts. This chain connects TRBV5-5 to TRBJ2-5; possibly TRBD2 for D (5 bases). V was clipped by 4 bases and J by 0 bases, with 7 bases between them. CDR1 and CDR2 (germline): SGHKS, YYEKEE (reference sequence). This CDR3 has 13 amino acids. Here the CDR3 reads CASSKDYQETQYF. The DNA for the CDR3 is TGTGCCAGCAGCAAGGACTACCAAGAGACCCAGTACTTC. The complete variable domain, with remaining parts taken from reference TRBV5-5 and TRBJ2-5, reads DAGVTQSPTHLIKTRGQQVTLRCSPISGHKSVSWYQQVLGQGPQFIFQYYEKEERGRGNFPDRFSARQFPNYSSELNVNALLLGDSALYLCASSKDYQETQYFGPGTRLLVL.

Worth noting for this clonotype: At one of its ends the junction is not consistent with the germline gene, which may arise from a read error. The chain joins TRBV3-1 to TRBJ2-7, with D tentatively TRBD1 (6 bases). The CDR3 covers 14 residues. Germline V gene lookup returns CDR1 LGHDT and CDR2 YNNKEL (reference sequence). This CDR3 reads CASSLDSFSYEKYF. CDR3 coding DNA: TGTGCCAGCAGCCTGGACAGTTTTTCCTACGAGAAGTACTTC.

At least ten counts were recorded for this clonotype. One junction end disagrees with the germline gene, perhaps due to a read error. The chain has TRBV20-1 and TRBJ2-3; no clear D. The V gene's germline CDR1 is DFQATT and CDR2 SNEGSKA (reference sequence). This CDR3 is 14 amino acids long. The CDR3 loop is CSARDRVAASVMNF. The DNA for the CDR3 is TGCAGTGCTAGAGATCGGGTGGCAGCAAGTGTCATGAATTTT.

This clonotype was counted between two and nine times. This chain joins TRBV20-1 and TRBJ2-7; D remains unclear. Looked up from germline, CDR1 is DFQATT and CDR2 is SNEGSKA (reference sequence). This CDR3 has 14 residues. V was trimmed by 3 bases and J by 3 bases, leaving 15 bases between them. CDR3 protein: CSASGLGLVYEQYF. CDR3 bases: TGCAGTGCTAGTGGCCTCGGTTTGGTCTACGAGCAGTACTTC.

Many counts were recorded for this clonotype. This chain links TRBV5-6 with TRBJ1-1; TRBD1 might be the D (5 bases). The CDR3 sequence is 15 residues long. Trimming left V 4 bases short and J 7 bases short, with 20 bases between. Germline V gives CDR1 SGHDT, CDR2 YYEEEE. DNA of the CDR3: TGTGCCAGCAGCCATCTGGCGCGGGGGTCTCTTGAAGCTTTCTTT. This gives the protein CASSHLARGSLEAFF.

This clonotype was counted a few times. V usage is TRBV7-9 and J usage is TRBJ2-7, with a tentative D call TRBD1 (6 bases). The germline gives CDR1 SEHNR, CDR2 FQNEAQ (reference sequence). The CDR3 consists of 14 residues. The ends were cut back, 5 bases at V and 0 bases at J, with 11 bases in the middle. CDR3 region: CASSPAGDSYEQYF. The CDR3 coding sequence is TGTGCCAGCAGCCCAGCAGGGGACTCCTACGAGCAGTACTTC.

Many counts were recorded for this clonotype. The rearrangement joins TRBV5-1 to TRBJ2-3; D may be TRBD1 (6 bases). Looked up from germline, CDR1 is SGHRS and CDR2 is YFSETQ. With 4 bases removed from V and 6 bases from J, the gap between germline ends came to 18 bases. This CDR3 contains 15 residues. DNA for the CDR3: TGCGCCAGCAGCCCAGGACAGCCCAGATTCGATACGCAGTATTTT. Translation: CASSPGQPRFDTQYF.

This clonotype has just a few counts. A much larger clone is a single base away; this may be a read error. The chain links TRBV7-6 to TRBJ1-1, with D maybe TRBD1 (5 bases). CDR1 is SGHVS, CDR2 FNYEAQ, per germline. The V end was cut by 1 base, the J end by 3 bases, with 12 bases between. The CDR3 is made up of 15 amino acids. Here the CDR3 reads CASSLGQTTYTEAFF. The CDR3 DNA sequence: TGTGCCAGCAGCTTAGGACAGACAACCTACACTGAAGCTTTCTTT.

This clonotype has at least ten counts. V and J are TRBV12-3 or TRBV12-4 and TRBJ2-5; no clear D. Deletions cut 2 bases from V and 5 bases from J, with 9 bases between. CDR3 length: 13 residues. The CDR3 coding sequence is TGTGCCAGCAGTTTAAGCTGGGCCGAGACCCAGTACTTC. Protein sequence: CASSLSWAETQYF.